This paragraph reports one TCR beta chain. This clonotype was counted a single time. The target of this receptor is not known. It has no much larger one-base neighbor in the sample; base qualities were not kept. One read represents weak support. Library generation was performed with 5' RACE. The sequencing machine was an Illumina HiSeq 2500. A second 7 to 11 cycle PCR used a sample-barcoded 5' primer and a J-beta primer mix. A unique molecular identifier was introduced onto each TCR beta cDNA molecule by a template-switch 5' adaptor carrying 12 random nucleotides. Each sample yielded at least 2.5 million CDR3-containing paired-end reads. The Mint cDNA synthesis kit, primed by a TRBC-specific oligonucleotide, was used to synthesize first-strand cDNA from all RNA. Following uracil-DNA glycosylase treatment, all cDNA underwent a first 18-cycle PCR with the universal primers M1SS and BC2_uni_R. The published analysis was carried out like this. Each sample was normalized by randomly selecting 1 million high-quality reads, each carrying a distinct molecular identifier. Reads sharing molecular identifiers were discarded rather than binned into consensus sequences. CDR3 identification, clonotype clustering and error correction used MiTCR with a Q25 quality threshold and the strictest error-elimination algorithm. A nonparametric unseen species model with Euler transformation was used to estimate a lower bound on total TCR beta diversity. The public reads were run again by TCRdb, first through fastp at Q25 and then through MiXCR, and only productive beta chains were kept. Rows are unified per CDR3 protein, each entry keeping the most common DNA and genes. Clone size and V and J calls follow TCRdb, not the original study. Recorded for this sample are hundreds of thousands of distinct CDR3 sequences; more than 35% of them occurred a single time. The ten largest clones represent roughly 20% of the sample.

Donors were a few dozen systemically healthy Caucasian individuals from Russia aged roughly 6 to 100 years. Each donor gave about 9.7 milliliters of peripheral blood, drawn into EDTA-treated Vacutainer tubes. PBMCs were isolated by Ficoll-Paque density-gradient centrifugation, with at least 6 million obtained per sample. Trizol reagent was used to extract total RNA from the PBMCs, yielding at least 5.5 micrograms per sample. Naive CD45RAhigh/CD27high T cell percentages were measured by flow cytometry on a PBMC aliquot from every donor. There are 14 amino acids in the CDR3, from cysteine to phenylalanine inclusive. This entry keeps only the CDR3 DNA: 42 bases, framed from base 1. Ends trimmed: V by 10 bases, J by 7 bases; bases unmatched to a gene: 10. CDR1 and CDR2 are read off the germline V gene (reference sequence) as MNHNY and SVGAGI. These data belong to a study of blood T cells in healthy people across ages (dated by TCRdb to 2013 to 2016). Looking at the study overall: In model experiments, roughly one uniquely barcoded TCR beta cDNA molecule per two T cells was captured by template switching. Using deep sequencing normalized with unique cDNA molecular identifiers, the study measured how TCR beta repertoire diversity changes with age. The donors were split into four age groups: young (average around 17 years), middle-aged (roughly 39), aged (more than 60) and long-lived (82). To avoid experimental bias, donors of different ages were distributed randomly across sequencing lanes. For two donors (one aged 18 to 30 and one aged 80 or older), the study analyzed two additional independent replicas of 1 million unique cDNA reads from the same blood draw.

Summary of the overall study and its limitations: Observed TCR beta diversity correlated strongly with the percentage of naive T cells measured by flow cytometry. Conclusive comparison of naive and antigen-experienced compartments was prevented by the profiling of bulk unsorted PBMCs. Observed TCR beta diversity per million T cells fell roughly linearly with age, and a significant reduction was already apparent by age approximately 40. The long-lived group showed more naive CD4+ T cells, fewer expanded clones and increased TCR diversity than the aged group, suggesting age selection. Because donor CMV infection status was unknown, age-related changes in expanded clonotypes were potentially confounded. Estimates of total diversity from one million sequenced T cells were regarded as lower bounds and underestimates.

The TCR originated in a man aged 80 or over in good health. Material: blood. The chain joins TRBV6-6 to TRBJ2-1, with 10 middle bases fitting TRBD1. In nucleotide form, the sequence is TGTGCCACAGTTGGACAGGGGGGTAAGAATGAGCAGTTCTTC. Translated, this is CATVGQGGKNEQFF.